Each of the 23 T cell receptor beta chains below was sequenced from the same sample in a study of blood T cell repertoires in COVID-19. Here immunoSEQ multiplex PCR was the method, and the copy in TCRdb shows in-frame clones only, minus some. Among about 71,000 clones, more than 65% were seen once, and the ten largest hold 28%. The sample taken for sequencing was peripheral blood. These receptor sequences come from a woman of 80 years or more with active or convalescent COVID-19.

The CDR3 bases are TGTGCCAGCAGGAAGGACAGGTTCCGAGGCGGCTACACCTTC. As protein: CASRKDRFRGGYTF. The V and J genes are TRBV7-9 and TRBJ1-2, with 7 positions matching TRBD1. Germline V gene sequence: CDR1 SEHNR, CDR2 FQNEAQ (reference sequence). After removal of 6 bases from V and 8 bases from J, the junction contained 12 bases not matched to a gene. CDR3 length: 14 residues.

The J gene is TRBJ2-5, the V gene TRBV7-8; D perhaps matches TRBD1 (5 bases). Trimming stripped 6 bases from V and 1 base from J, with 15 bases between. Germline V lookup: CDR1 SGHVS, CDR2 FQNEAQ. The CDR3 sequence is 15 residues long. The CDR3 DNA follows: TGTGCCAGCAGTCCGGCCGGCAGGGCCCAAGAGACCCAGTACTTC. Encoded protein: CASSPAGRAQETQYF. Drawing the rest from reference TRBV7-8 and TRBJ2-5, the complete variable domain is GAGVSQSPRYKVAKRGQDVALRCDPISGHVSLFWYQQALGQGPEFLTYFQNEAQLDKSGLPSDRFFAERPEGSVSTLKIQRTQQEDSAVYLCASSPAGRAQETQYFGPGTRLLVL.

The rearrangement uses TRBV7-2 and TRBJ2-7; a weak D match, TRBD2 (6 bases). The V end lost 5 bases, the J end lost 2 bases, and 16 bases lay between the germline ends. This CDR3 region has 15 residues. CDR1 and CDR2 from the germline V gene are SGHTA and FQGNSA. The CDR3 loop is CASSLPSALAYEQYF. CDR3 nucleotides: TGTGCCAGCAGCCTACCTAGCGCCCTCGCCTACGAGCAGTACTTC.

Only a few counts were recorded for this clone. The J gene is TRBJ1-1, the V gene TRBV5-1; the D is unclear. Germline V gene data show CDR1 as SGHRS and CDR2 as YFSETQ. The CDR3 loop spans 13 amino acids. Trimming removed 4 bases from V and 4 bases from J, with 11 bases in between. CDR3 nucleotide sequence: TGCGCCAGCAGCGCTCTTGGGAGCACTGAAGCTTTCTTT. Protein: CASSALGSTEAFF.

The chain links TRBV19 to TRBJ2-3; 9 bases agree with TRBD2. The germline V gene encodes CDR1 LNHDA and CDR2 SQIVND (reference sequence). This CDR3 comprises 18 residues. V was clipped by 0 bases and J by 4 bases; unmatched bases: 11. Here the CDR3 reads CASSIDLASGVESDTQYF. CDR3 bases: TGTGCCAGTAGTATAGATCTGGCTAGCGGGGTGGAATCAGATACGCAGTATTTT. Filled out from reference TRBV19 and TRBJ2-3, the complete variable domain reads DGGITQSPKYLFRKEGQNVTLSCEQNLNHDAMYWYRQDPGQGLRLIYYSQIVNDFQKGDIAEGYSVSREKKESFPLTVTSAQKNPTAFYLCASSIDLASGVESDTQYFGPGTRLTVL.

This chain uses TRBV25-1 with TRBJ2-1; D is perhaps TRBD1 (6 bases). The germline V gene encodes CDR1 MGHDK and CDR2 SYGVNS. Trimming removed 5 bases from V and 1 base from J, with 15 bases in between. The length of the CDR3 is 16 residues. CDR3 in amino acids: CASSPGLTGSYNEQFF. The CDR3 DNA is TGTGCCAGCAGTCCCGGACTGACAGGATCCTACAATGAGCAGTTCTTC.

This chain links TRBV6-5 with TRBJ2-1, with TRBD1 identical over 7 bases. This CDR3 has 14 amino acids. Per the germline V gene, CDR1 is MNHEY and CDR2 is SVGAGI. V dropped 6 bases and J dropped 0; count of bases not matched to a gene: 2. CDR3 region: CASRDRSSYNEQFF. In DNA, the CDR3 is TGTGCCAGCAGGGACAGGAGCTCCTACAATGAGCAGTTCTTC.

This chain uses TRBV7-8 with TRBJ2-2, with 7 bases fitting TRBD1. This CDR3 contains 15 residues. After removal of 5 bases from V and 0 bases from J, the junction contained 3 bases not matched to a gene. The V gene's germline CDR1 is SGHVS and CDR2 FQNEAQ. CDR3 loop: CASSRDRANTGELFF. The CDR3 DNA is TGTGCCAGCAGCCGAGACAGGGCGAACACCGGGGAGCTGTTTTTT.

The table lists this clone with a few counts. CDR3: CASRLGQGNTGELFF. CDR3 nucleotide sequence: TGTGCCAGCCGCCTGGGACAAGGAAACACCGGGGAGCTGTTTTTT. This sequence joins TRBV7-2 and TRBJ2-2, with D possibly matching TRBD1 (6 bases). The CDR3 is made up of 15 amino acids. Germline CDR1 is SGHTA and CDR2 is FQGNSA. The V end was cut by 8 bases, the J end by 2 bases, with 15 bases between.

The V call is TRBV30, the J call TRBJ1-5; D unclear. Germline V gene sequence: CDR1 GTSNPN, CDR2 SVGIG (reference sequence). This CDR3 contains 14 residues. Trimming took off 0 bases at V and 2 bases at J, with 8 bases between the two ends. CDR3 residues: CAWSVQHGNQPQHF. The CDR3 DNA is TGTGCCTGGAGTGTACAACATGGCAATCAGCCCCAGCATTTT.

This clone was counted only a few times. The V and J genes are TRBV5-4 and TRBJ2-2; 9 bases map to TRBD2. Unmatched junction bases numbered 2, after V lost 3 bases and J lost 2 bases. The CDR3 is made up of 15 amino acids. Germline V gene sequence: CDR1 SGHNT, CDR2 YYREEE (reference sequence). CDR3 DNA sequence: TGTGCCAGCAGCTCCGGGACTAGCAACACCGGGGAGCTGTTTTTT. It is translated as CASSSGTSNTGELFF.

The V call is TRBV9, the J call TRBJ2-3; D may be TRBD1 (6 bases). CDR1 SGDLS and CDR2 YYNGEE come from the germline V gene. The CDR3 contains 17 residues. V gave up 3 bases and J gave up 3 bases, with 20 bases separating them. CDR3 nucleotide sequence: TGTGCCAGCAGCGATATGTTAACAGGGACGGGTACAGATACGCAGTATTTT. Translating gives CASSDMLTGTGTDTQYF.

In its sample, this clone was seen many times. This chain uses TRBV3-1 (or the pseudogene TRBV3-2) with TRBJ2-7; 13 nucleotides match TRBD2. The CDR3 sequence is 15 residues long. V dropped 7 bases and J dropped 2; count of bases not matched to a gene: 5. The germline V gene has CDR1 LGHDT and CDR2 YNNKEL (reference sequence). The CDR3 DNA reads TGTGCCAGCACCAGGACTAGCGGGGGCACCTACGAGCAGTACTTC. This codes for CASTRTSGGTYEQYF.

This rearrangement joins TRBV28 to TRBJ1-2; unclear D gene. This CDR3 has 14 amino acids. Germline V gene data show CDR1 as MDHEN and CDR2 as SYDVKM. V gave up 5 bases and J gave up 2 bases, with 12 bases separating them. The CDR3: CASSLPGGNYGYTF. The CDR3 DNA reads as TGTGCCAGCAGTCTCCCCGGAGGAAACTATGGCTACACCTTC.

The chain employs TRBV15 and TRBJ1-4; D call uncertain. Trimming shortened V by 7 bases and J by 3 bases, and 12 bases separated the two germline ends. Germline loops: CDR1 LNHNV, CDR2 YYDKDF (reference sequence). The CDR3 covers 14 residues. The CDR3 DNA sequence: TGTGCCACCACCCTTCGAAGCTCTAATGAAAAACTGTTTTTT. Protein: CATTLRSSNEKLFF.

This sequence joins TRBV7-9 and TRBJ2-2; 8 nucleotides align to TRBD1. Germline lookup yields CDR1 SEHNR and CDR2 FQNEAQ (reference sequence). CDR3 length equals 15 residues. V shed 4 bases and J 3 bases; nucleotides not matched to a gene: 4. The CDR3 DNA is TGTGCCAGCAGCTCCGGGACAGGTCACACCGGGGAGCTGTTTTTT. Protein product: CASSSGTGHTGELFF. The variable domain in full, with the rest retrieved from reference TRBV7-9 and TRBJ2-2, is DTGVSQNPRHKITKRGQNVTFRCDPISEHNRLYWYRQTLGQGPEFLTYFQNEAQLEKSRLLSDRFSAERPKGSFSTLEIQRTEQGDSAMYLCASSSGTGHTGELFFGEGSRLTVL.

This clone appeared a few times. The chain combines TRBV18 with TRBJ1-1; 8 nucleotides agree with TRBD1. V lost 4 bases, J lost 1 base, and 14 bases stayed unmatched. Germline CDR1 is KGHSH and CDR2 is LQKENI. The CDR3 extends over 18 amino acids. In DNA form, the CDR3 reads TGTGCCAGCTCACGGTCCGGGACAGGTTATGGGGAGAACACTGAAGCTTTCTTT. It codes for CASSRSGTGYGENTEAFF. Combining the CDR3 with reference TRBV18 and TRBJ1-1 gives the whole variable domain NAGVMQNPRHLVRRRGQEARLRCSPMKGHSHVYWYRQLPEEGLKFMVYLQKENIIDESGMPKERFSAEFPKEGPSILRIQQVVRGDSAAYFCASSRSGTGYGENTEAFFGQGTRLTVV.

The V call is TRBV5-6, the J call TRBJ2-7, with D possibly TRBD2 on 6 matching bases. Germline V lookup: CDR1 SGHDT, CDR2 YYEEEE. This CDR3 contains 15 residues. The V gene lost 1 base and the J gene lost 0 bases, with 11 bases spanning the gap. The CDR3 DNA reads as TGTGCCAGCAGCTTGTCGGGGGTAAACTCCTACGAGCAGTACTTC. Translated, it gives CASSLSGVNSYEQYF.

CDR3: CASSEAREVLGTEEETQYF. As DNA, the CDR3 is TGTGCCAGCAGTGAAGCGCGGGAAGTCCTGGGGACAGAAGAAGAGACCCAGTACTTC. V is TRBV2 and J is TRBJ2-5; tentatively, D is TRBD1 (7 bases). The CDR3 totals 19 residues. Germline CDR1 is SNHLY and CDR2 is FYNNEI. V was cut by 0 bases and J by 3 bases, with 23 bases left in between.

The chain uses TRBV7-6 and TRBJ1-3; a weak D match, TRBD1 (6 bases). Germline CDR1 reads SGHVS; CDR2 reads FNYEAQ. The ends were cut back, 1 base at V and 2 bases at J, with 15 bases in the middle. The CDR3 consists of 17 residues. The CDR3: CASSLETPHRAGNTIYF. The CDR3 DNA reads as TGTGCCAGCAGCTTAGAAACCCCGCACAGGGCTGGAAACACCATATATTTT.

CDR3 sequence (DNA): TGTGCCAGCAGCTGGAGGGCAGGAGCTAAACCTAATTATAATTCACCCCTCCACTTT. Translated: CASSWRAGAKPNYNSPLHF. V and J are TRBV21-1 and TRBJ1-6. TRBV21-1 is described as a pseudogene. This CDR3 has 19 amino acids.

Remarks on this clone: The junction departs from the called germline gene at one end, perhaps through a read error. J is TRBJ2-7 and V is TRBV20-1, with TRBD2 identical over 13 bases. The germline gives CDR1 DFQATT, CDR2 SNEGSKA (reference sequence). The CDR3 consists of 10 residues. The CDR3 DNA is TGCAGTGCGGGGACTAGCGGGGCTCACTTC. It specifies CSAGTSGAHF.

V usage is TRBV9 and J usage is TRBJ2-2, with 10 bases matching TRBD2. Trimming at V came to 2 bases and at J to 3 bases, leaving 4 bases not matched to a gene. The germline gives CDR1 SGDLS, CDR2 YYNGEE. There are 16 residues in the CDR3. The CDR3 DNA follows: TGTGCCAGCAGCGTCTCAGCGGGGGGGGACACCGGGGAGCTGTTTTTT. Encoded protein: CASSVSAGGDTGELFF.